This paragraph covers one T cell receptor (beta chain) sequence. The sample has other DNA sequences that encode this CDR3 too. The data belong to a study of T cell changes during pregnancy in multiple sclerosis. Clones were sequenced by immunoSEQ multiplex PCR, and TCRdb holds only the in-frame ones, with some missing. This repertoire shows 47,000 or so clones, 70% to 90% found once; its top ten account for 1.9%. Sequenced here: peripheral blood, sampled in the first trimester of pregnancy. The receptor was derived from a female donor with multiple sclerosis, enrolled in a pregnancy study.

The CDR3 protein is CAWSWGGEQYF. DNA of the CDR3: TGTGCCTGGAGTTGGGGAGGCGAGCAGTACTTC. The V call is TRBV30, the J call TRBJ2-7, with D perhaps TRBD2 (6 bases). Trimming removed 2 bases from V and 6 bases from J, with 8 bases in between. Germline values: CDR1 GTSNPN, CDR2 SVGIG (reference sequence). This CDR3 spans 11 amino acids.